Listed below are T cell receptor beta chains from one sample, sequenced in a study of identifying expanded T cells in peripheral blood. Using immunoSEQ multiplex PCR, the repertoire was profiled, and TCRdb retains in-frame clones only, with some absent. The sample contains about 100,000 clones, roughly 85% of which appear only once. Source material: blood. The source is a person aged 18 to 75 in good health. Both conserved end residues are part of each CDR3. The order of the fields is J gene, V gene, D gene, CDR3 length, clone size, CDR3 protein, CDR3 DNA. A D gene is named only where the DNA matches it firmly. A row's size may be missing; if present it is once, few, many or a size class.

J: TRBJ2-1
V: TRBV7-2
D: -
length: 13
size: -
CDR3: CASSLGRDNEQFF
DNA: TGTGCCAGCAGCTTAGGCAGGGACAATGAGCAGTTCTTC

J: TRBJ1-6
V: TRBV7-2
D: -
length: 14
size: once
CDR3: CASSHRSYNSPLHF
DNA: TGTGCCAGCAGCCACCGGAGTTATAATTCACCCCTCCACTTT

J: TRBJ2-6
V: TRBV7-6
D: TRBD1
length: 17
size: -
CDR3: CASSLGAGGSGANVLTF
DNA: TGTGCCAGCAGCTTAGGGGCAGGGGGCTCCGGGGCCAACGTCCTGACTTTC

J: TRBJ1-1
V: TRBV7-9
D: -
length: 12
size: -
CDR3: CASSFSDTEAFF
DNA: TGTGCCAGCAGCTTCTCCGACACTGAAGCTTTCTTT

J: TRBJ2-2
V: TRBV6-1
D: TRBD1
length: 15
size: -
CDR3: CASSARDRATGELFF
DNA: TGTGCCAGCAGTGCTCGGGACAGAGCGACCGGGGAGCTGTTTTTT

J: TRBJ2-3
V: TRBV6-6
D: -
length: 14
size: -
CDR3: CASSYSTGTDTQYF
DNA: TGTGCCAGCAGTTACTCAACAGGCACAGATACGCAGTATTTT

J: TRBJ2-3
V: TRBV7-2
D: TRBD2
length: 17
size: -
CDR3: CASSLHLAGGTTDTQYF
DNA: TGTGCCAGCAGCTTACATCTAGCGGGGGGGACCACAGATACGCAGTATTTT

J: TRBJ2-3
V: TRBV15
D: -
length: 13
size: -
CDR3: CATSSNLGDTQYF
DNA: TGTGCCACCAGCAGCAATTTAGGAGATACGCAGTATTTT

J: TRBJ1-1
V: TRBV4-2
D: TRBD1
length: 15
size: -
CDR3: CASSQGGQGATEAFF
DNA: TGTGCCAGCAGCCAAGGGGGTCAGGGGGCCACTGAAGCTTTCTTT

J: TRBJ1-5
V: TRBV14
D: -
length: 16
size: -
CDR3: CASSRPQGRGDQPQHF
DNA: TGTGCCAGCAGTCGTCCGCAGGGACGGGGCGATCAGCCCCAGCATTTT

J: TRBJ1-1
V: TRBV7-9
D: -
length: 14
size: -
CDR3: CATLQEIMNTEAFF
DNA: TGTGCCACATTACAGGAAATCATGAACACTGAAGCTTTCTTT

J: TRBJ2-1
V: TRBV9
D: -
length: 16
size: -
CDR3: CASSVGKGGYYNEQFF
DNA: TGTGCCAGCAGCGTAGGTAAGGGGGGATACTACAATGAGCAGTTCTTC

J: TRBJ1-6
V: TRBV5-1
D: -
length: 16
size: -
CDR3: CASSLGDTGYNSPLHF
DNA: TGCGCCAGCAGCTTAGGGGACACCGGTTATAATTCACCCCTCCACTTT

J: TRBJ2-7
V: TRBV6-5
D: TRBD1
length: 14
size: -
CDR3: CASSKRDSSYEQYF
DNA: TGTGCCAGCAGTAAGAGGGACAGCTCCTACGAGCAGTACTTC

J: TRBJ2-1
V: TRBV5-4
D: -
length: 14
size: once
CDR3: CASSLGGAYNEQFF
DNA: TGTGCCAGCAGCTTGGGCGGGGCCTACAATGAGCAGTTCTTC

J: TRBJ2-3
V: TRBV25-1
D: -
length: 15
size: -
CDR3: CASSYYSELTDTQYF
DNA: TGTGCCAGCAGTTACTACAGCGAACTCACAGATACGCAGTATTTT

J: TRBJ2-5
V: TRBV9
D: TRBD2
length: 17
size: -
CDR3: CASSVEGWGLGGETQYF
DNA: TGTGCCAGCAGCGTGGAGGGATGGGGACTAGGGGGGGAGACCCAGTACTTC

J: TRBJ2-7
V: TRBV5-1
D: -
length: 15
size: -
CDR3: CASSEPSRGAYEQYF
DNA: TGCGCCAGCAGCGAACCCAGCCGTGGGGCCTACGAGCAGTACTTC

J: TRBJ2-7
V: TRBV4-3
D: TRBD1
length: 15
size: -
CDR3: CASSQGTGPTYEQYF
DNA: TGCGCCAGCAGCCAGGGGACAGGGCCGACCTACGAGCAGTACTTC

J: TRBJ2-2
V: TRBV13
D: TRBD1
length: 16
size: -
CDR3: CASSLRTGANTGELFF
DNA: TGTGCCAGCAGCTTACGGACAGGTGCGAACACCGGGGAGCTGTTTTTT

J: TRBJ1-1
V: TRBV11-2
D: -
length: 12
size: -
CDR3: CASSLDRERAFF
DNA: TGTGCCAGCAGCTTAGATCGCGAGAGAGCTTTCTTT

J: TRBJ2-1
V: TRBV29-1
D: TRBD1
length: 17
size: -
CDR3: CSVGALPGTGAYNEQFF
DNA: TGCAGCGTGGGGGCTTTACCCGGGACAGGGGCGTACAATGAGCAGTTCTTC

J: TRBJ2-1
V: TRBV7-2
D: TRBD2
length: 18
size: few
CDR3: CASSLNPYGGGTYNEQFF
DNA: TGTGCCAGCAGCTTAAATCCCTACGGCGGGGGGACCTACAATGAGCAGTTCTTC

J: TRBJ2-5
V: TRBV4-2
D: -
length: 16
size: once
CDR3: CASSQDRGGGQETQYF
DNA: TGTGCCAGCAGCCAAGATCGGGGAGGGGGACAAGAGACCCAGTACTTC

J: TRBJ2-7
V: TRBV10-1
D: -
length: 12
size: -
CDR3: CASSAGTYEQYF
DNA: TGCGCCAGCAGTGCAGGGACCTACGAGCAGTACTTC

J: TRBJ2-2
V: TRBV5-1
D: TRBD1
length: 16
size: -
CDR3: CASSFTGTGTTGELFF
DNA: TGCGCCAGCAGCTTCACAGGGACAGGGACGACCGGGGAGCTGTTTTTT

J: TRBJ2-2
V: TRBV5-6
D: -
length: 14
size: -
CDR3: CASSPLAGAGELFF
DNA: TGTGCCAGCAGCCCTCTAGCAGGGGCCGGGGAGCTGTTTTTT

J: TRBJ1-4
V: TRBV30
D: -
length: 13
size: -
CDR3: CAWSGALIEKLFF
DNA: TGTGCCTGGAGTGGGGCATTAATCGAAAAACTGTTTTTT

J: TRBJ2-7
V: TRBV6-5
D: TRBD1
length: 14
size: -
CDR3: CASTQRDRSYEQYF
DNA: TGTGCCAGCACCCAAAGGGACAGGTCCTACGAGCAGTACTTC

J: TRBJ2-7
V: TRBV18
D: TRBD2
length: 16
size: -
CDR3: CASSPQSGGDSYEQYF
DNA: TGTGCCAGCTCACCGCAAAGCGGGGGGGACTCCTACGAGCAGTACTTC

J: TRBJ2-7
V: TRBV6-5
D: -
length: 14
size: -
CDR3: CASSSGPGPYEQYF
DNA: TGTGCCAGCAGTTCCGGACCGGGCCCCTACGAGCAGTACTTC

J: TRBJ2-3
V: TRBV27
D: -
length: 14
size: -
CDR3: CASSQGSSTDTQYF
DNA: TGTGCCAGCAGTCAGGGGTCTAGCACAGATACGCAGTATTTT

J: TRBJ1-5
V: TRBV15
D: TRBD1
length: 14
size: -
CDR3: CATSRGQGNQPQHF
DNA: TGTGCCACCAGCAGAGGACAGGGGAATCAGCCCCAGCATTTT

J: TRBJ1-2
V: TRBV6-6
D: TRBD1
length: 15
size: -
CDR3: CASSPMPQGNYGYTF
DNA: TGTGCCAGCAGTCCTATGCCACAGGGGAACTATGGCTACACCTTC

J: TRBJ1-1
V: TRBV6-5
D: -
length: 14
size: -
CDR3: CASSYSTGITEAFF
DNA: TGTGCCAGCAGTTACTCCACAGGGATAACTGAAGCTTTCTTT

J: TRBJ2-3
V: TRBV5-4
D: TRBD2
length: 16
size: -
CDR3: CASSLRLAGSTDTQYF
DNA: TGTGCCAGCAGCTTGAGGCTAGCGGGGAGCACAGATACGCAGTATTTT

J: TRBJ1-4
V: TRBV28
D: -
length: 15
size: -
CDR3: CASSFLSSRGEKLFF
DNA: TGTGCCAGCAGTTTCCTATCCTCGAGGGGTGAAAAACTGTTTTTT

J: TRBJ2-3
V: TRBV28
D: TRBD2
length: 18
size: once
CDR3: CASSIVPVGAGGADTQYF
DNA: TGTGCCAGCAGTATTGTACCCGTGGGAGCGGGGGGAGCAGATACGCAGTATTTT

J: TRBJ2-5
V: TRBV28
D: -
length: 13
size: -
CDR3: CASSLEGVETQYF
DNA: TGTGCCAGCAGTTTAGAAGGGGTCGAGACCCAGTACTTC

J: TRBJ1-1
V: TRBV7-8
D: -
length: 15
size: -
CDR3: CASSFTAGSVGGAFF
DNA: TGTGCCAGCAGCTTCACAGCTGGGTCGGTCGGGGGAGCTTTCTTT